The clone carrying this T cell receptor beta chain was observed at least ten times. This sample was taken from a study of Graves' ophthalmopathy and Graves' hyperthyroidism. Overall study context: Peripheral blood sampling occurred at initial diagnosis, before any treatment.

Active ophthalmopathy (CAS at least 3, NOSPECS at least 4), lasting under 3 months. PBMCs originated in roughly 9.3 ml of fresh peripheral blood. RNA transcripts yielded amplified TCR beta CDR3 regions. The first-round RT-PCR employed HTBI primers together with the Qiagen OneStep RT-PCR kit. A multiplex PCR was then performed as the second round. TCRdb used MiXCR to reprocess the multiplex PCR reads, holding one entry per CDR3 protein. This table holds hundreds of thousands of distinct CDR3 sequences, approximately 39% found once. The TCR comes from an adult man with Graves' ophthalmopathy. The sample taken for sequencing was peripheral blood.

In nucleotides, the CDR3 is TGTGCCAGCAACTGGGGTTTCCTACGACAGGGAGAAGACGGCTACACCTTC. It encodes CASNWGFLRQGEDGYTF. The rearrangement links TRBV19 to TRBJ1-2; 7 bases are shared with TRBD1. CDR1 is LNHDA and CDR2 is SQIVND in the germline V gene (reference sequence). This CDR3 contains 17 residues. With 9 bases clipped from V and 8 bases from J, the junction kept 24 bases outside the gene matches.